This TCR beta chain was retrieved from a study of regulatory T cells in long-lasting Graves disease. In this sample, this clonotype turned up many times. Its antigen is as yet unknown. Time point of the sample: newly diagnosed GD, antithyroid drugs for less than 3 months. Making the TCR library involved RNA that had been extracted from PBMCs. The TCR beta library used iRepertoire HTBI primers with Arm-PCR amplification of CDR3. MiXCR, run by TCRdb on the multiplex PCR reads, gives a single entry per CDR3 protein. Of approximately 440,000 distinct CDR3 sequences in the sample, about 16% are singletons; the top ten hold 12%. General study results and limits: Newly diagnosed disease favored TRBV20-1 and TRBJ2-1 over persistent disease.

CDR3 size: 15 residues. Trimming took 4 bases from V and 5 from J, leaving 16 bases between them. Germline lookup yields CDR1 SGHRS and CDR2 YFSETQ. This sample was shared with a second study, whose subject was T cells in Graves' hyperthyroidism and ophthalmopathy. That source reports: TCR CDR3 regions were first amplified by RT-PCR with HTBI primers. Model-based prediction identified ophthalmopathy a median around 6.5 months prior to its onset.

The specimen comprised peripheral blood mononuclear cells (PBMCs), sampled at new diagnosis, from a patient treated with antithyroid drugs. This TCR was sampled from a man in his forties or fifties with Graves disease. The chain recombines TRBV5-1 with TRBJ2-1; no definite D call. The CDR3 spells CASSITQTAHNEQFF. As DNA, the CDR3 is TGCGCCAGCAGCATCACCCAAACTGCCCACAATGAGCAGTTCTTC.